The 19 T cell receptor beta chains in this list originate from one sample, sequenced in a study of blood T cell repertoires in COVID-19 (dated by TCRdb to the early 2020s). Library method: the immunoSEQ multiplex PCR assay. Held by TCRdb, this immuneACCESS table contains in-frame sequences only and omits some clones. Under half of the omission traces to an unresolved V gene where checked; the cause of the rest is unknown. For this sample the table gives over 200,000 clones, of which 80% to 90% were detected only once. Approximately 5.4% of the sample goes to the ten largest clones. Sequencing used peripheral blood. The receptor set was obtained from a man at least 80 years old with acute or convalescent COVID-19.

Comment on this clone: The junction differs from germline at one of its ends, possibly a read error. The rearrangement uses TRBV7-7 and TRBJ2-2; possibly TRBD1 for D (5 bases). The CDR3 contains 13 residues. Germline CDR1 reads SSHAT; CDR2 reads FNYEAQ (reference sequence). CDR3 coding DNA: TGTGCTAGCAGCTCGACAGTCACCGGGGAGCTGTTTTTT. Translating gives CASSSTVTGELFF.

The chain recombines TRBV4-1 with TRBJ2-5, with D unclear. The germline V and J ends were trimmed by 3 bases and 5 bases, with 16 bases remaining between them. Looked up from germline, CDR1 is MGHRA and CDR2 is YSYEKL. The CDR3 runs to 15 residues. CDR3 in amino acids: CASSHGPWSGETQYF. The CDR3 DNA reads TGCGCCAGCAGCCACGGCCCCTGGTCGGGTGAGACCCAGTACTTC.

This clone was picked up one time. The genes are TRBV19 and TRBJ1-4, with TRBD1 as a possible D gene (6 bases). Germline V lookup: CDR1 LNHDA, CDR2 SQIVND (reference sequence). The CDR3 totals 14 residues. V gave up 9 bases and J gave up 4 bases, with 15 bases separating them. DNA for the CDR3: TGTGCCAGCGGTAAACAGGGATTTAATGAAAAACTGTTTTTT. Protein sequence: CASGKQGFNEKLFF.

The genes are TRBV27 and TRBJ2-2; the match to TRBD2 covers 11 bases. Looked up from germline, CDR1 is MNHEY and CDR2 is SMNVEV (reference sequence). The ends lost 3 bases at V and 7 bases at J; junction bases unmatched: 4. The CDR3 totals 15 residues. CDR3 DNA: TGTGCCAGCAGTTTGACTAGCGGGATTATCGGGGAGCTGTTTTTT. It yields the protein CASSLTSGIIGELFF.

The chain couples TRBV5-5 to TRBJ2-6; no firm D call. Germline-derived CDR1 and CDR2 are SGHKS and YYEKEE (reference sequence). The length of the CDR3 is 16 residues. Trimming left V 1 base short and J 0 bases short, with 8 bases between. CDR3 sequence: CASSLSTVSGANVLTF. The CDR3 DNA reads TGTGCCAGCAGCTTGAGTACAGTCTCTGGGGCCAACGTCCTGACTTTC.

This rearrangement joins TRBV5-1 to TRBJ2-7; D possibly corresponds to TRBD2 (5 bases). The germline V and J ends were trimmed by 0 bases and 6 bases, with 13 bases remaining between them. Per the germline V gene, CDR1 is SGHRS and CDR2 is YFSETQ. The CDR3 loop spans 14 amino acids. CDR3 sequence (DNA): TGCGCCAGCAGCTTGGCGGGGAGTCGATCCGAGCAGTACTTC. Translation: CASSLAGSRSEQYF.

V usage is TRBV18 and J usage is TRBJ2-7; 10 nucleotides align to TRBD2. The CDR3 extends over 18 amino acids. Germline V gives CDR1 KGHSH, CDR2 LQKENI. The J segment lost 6 bases and the V segment lost 6 bases, leaving 20 bases of the junction unmatched. The CDR3 loop reads CASSQTDGSSGGASEQYF. The DNA of the CDR3 is TGTGCCAGCTCCCAGACGGACGGGTCGAGCGGGGGGGCCTCCGAGCAGTACTTC.

J is TRBJ2-1 and V is TRBV7-9, with TRBD2 as a possible D gene (5 bases). V was cut by 2 bases and J by 5 bases, with 16 bases left in between. The CDR3 length is 16 residues. The germline V gene encodes CDR1 SEHNR and CDR2 FQNEAQ (reference sequence). The CDR3 DNA sequence: TGTGCCAGCAGCTTAACCTTCCGGGATCAGGACAATGAGCAGTTCTTC. Translated: CASSLTFRDQDNEQFF.

This clone was seen a few times. This chain joins TRBV19 and TRBJ2-1, with D perhaps TRBD2 (5 bases). V shed 4 bases and J shed 5 bases, with 15 bases lying between them. Per germline, CDR1 LNHDA and CDR2 SQIVND (reference sequence). This CDR3 spans 15 amino acids. CDR3 DNA: TGTGCCAGTAGTAGGATGAGCGGTTCCAACAATGAGCAGTTCTTC. Protein sequence: CASSRMSGSNNEQFF.

J is TRBJ2-7 and V is TRBV6-5, with D possibly TRBD1 on 6 matching bases. With 5 bases removed from V and 3 bases from J, the gap between germline ends came to 17 bases. The CDR3 consists of 15 residues. CDR1 MNHEY and CDR2 SVGAGI come from the germline V gene. The CDR3 is CASSRHREPIYEQYF. The CDR3, as DNA: TGTGCCAGCAGTCGACACAGGGAACCCATCTACGAGCAGTACTTC.

V is TRBV19 and J is TRBJ2-7, with D perhaps TRBD2 (6 bases). Germline values: CDR1 LNHDA, CDR2 SQIVND (reference sequence). The CDR3 is 17 amino acids. V gave up 6 bases and J gave up 2 bases, with 23 bases separating them. The CDR3 spells CASSLTLGGTRPYEQYF. The CDR3 region has the DNA TGTGCCAGTAGCTTAACCTTGGGTGGGACTCGACCCTACGAGCAGTACTTC.

This chain uses TRBV27 with TRBJ2-7, with 7 bases lining up with TRBD2. This CDR3 is built from 12 residues. Germline loops: CDR1 MNHEY, CDR2 SMNVEV (reference sequence). Trimming took 3 bases from V and 5 from J; bases not matched to a gene: 1. In nucleotides, the CDR3 is TGTGCCAGCAGTTTTGGGGGGGACGAGCAGTACTTC. Amino acids: CASSFGGDEQYF.

The rearrangement links TRBV15 to TRBJ2-5; 8 bases match TRBD2. The trim removed 1 base at V and 5 bases at J, leaving 6 bases unmatched. CDR1 is LNHNV and CDR2 is YYDKDF in the germline V gene (reference sequence). This CDR3 spans 15 amino acids. The CDR3 DNA reads TGTGCCACCAGCAGAGCCTTAGCGGGATGGGAGACCCAGTACTTC. It is translated as CATSRALAGWETQYF.

This clone has only one observation. The chain links TRBV5-1 to TRBJ2-1; 10 bases fit TRBD2. CDR1 is SGHRS, CDR2 YFSETQ, per germline. CDR3 length equals 15 residues. V lost 4 bases and J lost 7; bases outside the gene matches: 8. CDR3: CASSQSGGARNEQFF. CDR3 nucleotide sequence: TGCGCCAGCAGCCAAAGCGGGGGGGCTAGGAATGAGCAGTTCTTC.

The rearrangement joins TRBV5-1 to TRBJ2-7; maybe TRBD1 (6 bases). Trimming took off 4 bases at V and 0 bases at J, with 14 bases between the two ends. The CDR3 is 15 amino acids. CDR1 and CDR2 from the germline V gene are SGHRS and YFSETQ. The CDR3 sequence is CASSTSGVPSYEQYF. CDR3 sequence (DNA): TGCGCCAGCAGCACCTCAGGGGTCCCCTCCTACGAGCAGTACTTC.

The CDR3 bases are TGTGCCAGCAGCCAAGTTGGTGGGGCGAGCACAGATACGCAGTATTTT. This translates into CASSQVGGASTDTQYF. This chain joins TRBV14 and TRBJ2-3, with D possibly being TRBD1 (5 bases). CDR1 and CDR2 (germline): SGHDN, FVKESK. This CDR3 is 16 amino acids long. Trimming pared 1 base from V and 0 bases from J, leaving 11 bases between.

CDR3 DNA: TGTGCCAGCAGCTTAGCGTCGGGGTGGGGAGCTTTCTTT. This encodes CASSLASGWGAFF. The chain combines TRBV7-9 with TRBJ1-1, with unresolved D. This CDR3 is 13 amino acids long. Germline lookup yields CDR1 SEHNR and CDR2 FQNEAQ (reference sequence). V was pared by 0 bases and J by 10 bases, with 12 bases between. The full variable domain, rest sourced from reference TRBV7-9 and TRBJ1-1, is DTGVSQNPRHKITKRGQNVTFRCDPISEHNRLYWYRQTLGQGPEFLTYFQNEAQLEKSRLLSDRFSAERPKGSFSTLEIQRTEQGDSAMYLCASSLASGWGAFFGQGTRLTVV.

The rearrangement links TRBV7-2 to TRBJ2-7; D may be TRBD2 (5 bases). Trimming took 1 base from V and 0 from J, leaving 7 bases between them. The CDR3 covers 14 residues. Per the germline V gene, CDR1 is SGHTA and CDR2 is FQGNSA. CDR3 sequence reads: CASSLGDYSYEQYF. The CDR3 coding sequence is TGTGCCAGCAGCTTAGGAGACTACTCCTACGAGCAGTACTTC.

The chain couples TRBV7-8 to TRBJ2-7, with D maybe TRBD1 (6 bases). V dropped 4 bases and J dropped 12 bases, with 16 bases sitting between them. Per the germline V gene, CDR1 is SGHVS and CDR2 is FQNEAQ. The CDR3 runs 12 residues. DNA for the CDR3: TGTGCCAGCAGCTCGGCATCAGGGGAGAGGTACTTC. Translation: CASSSASGERYF.